Presented here are 11 T cell receptor beta chains from one specimen sequenced in a study of T cell responses to AZD1222 COVID-19 vaccine. Produced via immunoSEQ multiplex PCR; TCRdb's table is partial and in-frame only. In the table there are some 110,000 clones, 92% of which are singletons. The sequenced sample was peripheral blood, obtained 28 days after the second AZD1222 dose. The receptor set was obtained from an adult who received the AZD1222 COVID-19 vaccine.

This sequence joins TRBV5-1 and TRBJ2-7; 9 bases line up with TRBD1. V trimming: 4 bases; J trimming: 5 bases; junction bases outside the gene matches: 7. The CDR3 consists of 14 residues. Per the germline V gene, CDR1 is SGHRS and CDR2 is YFSETQ. The CDR3 protein is CASSRGQGSHEQYF. The CDR3 DNA sequence: TGCGCCAGCAGCAGGGGACAGGGTAGCCACGAGCAGTACTTC. Supplemented by reference TRBV5-1 and TRBJ2-7, the full variable domain reads KAGVTQTPRYLIKTRGQQVTLSCSPISGHRSVSWYQQTPGQGLQFLFEYFSETQRNKGNFPGRFSGRQFSNSRSEMNVSTLELGDSALYLCASSRGQGSHEQYFGPGTRLTVT.

The V gene is TRBV4-2, the J gene TRBJ1-3, with D perhaps TRBD1 (5 bases). CDR3 length: 17 residues. The germline V gene has CDR1 LGHNA and CDR2 YNFKEQ. The V and J ends lost 0 bases and 0 bases respectively, with 12 bases between them. As DNA, the CDR3 is TGTGCCAGCAGCCAAGACACCCCGAGGGGCTCTGGAAACACCATATATTTT. Translating gives CASSQDTPRGSGNTIYF.

The J gene is TRBJ2-3, the V gene TRBV15; weak D call: TRBD1 (6 bases). The germline V gene has CDR1 LNHNV and CDR2 YYDKDF (reference sequence). V gave up 4 bases and J gave up 2 bases, with 13 bases separating them. CDR3 length: 15 amino acids. CDR3 nucleotide sequence: TGTGCCACCAGCAAAGGGGACATGGACACAGATACGCAGTATTTT. Amino acid sequence: CATSKGDMDTDTQYF.

The chain is built from TRBV15 and TRBJ1-4; weak D call: TRBD1 (5 bases). The CDR3 has 14 residues. Germline assignment: CDR1 LNHNV and CDR2 YYDKDF (reference sequence). The V and J ends lost 1 base and 8 bases respectively, with 11 bases between them. The CDR3 DNA is TGTGCCACCAGCAGAGTCGGGACGATCGAAAAACTGTTTTTT. It specifies CATSRVGTIEKLFF.

V and J are TRBV18 and TRBJ2-1, with 8 bases identical to TRBD2. This CDR3 is 15 amino acids long. After removal of 6 bases from V and 4 bases from J, the junction contained 8 bases not matched to a gene. CDR1 and CDR2 (germline): KGHSH, LQKENI. CDR3 amino acids: CASSLSGSLYNEQFF. The CDR3 DNA sequence: TGTGCCAGCTCCTTGAGCGGGAGCTTGTACAATGAGCAGTTCTTC. The variable domain in full, with the rest retrieved from reference TRBV18 and TRBJ2-1, is NAGVMQNPRHLVRRRGQEARLRCSPMKGHSHVYWYRQLPEEGLKFMVYLQKENIIDESGMPKERFSAEFPKEGPSILRIQQVVRGDSAAYFCASSLSGSLYNEQFFGPGTRLTVL.

The chain couples TRBV11-1 to TRBJ1-1; TRBD1 matches 10 bases. V gave up 4 bases and J gave up 7 bases; unmatched junction bases: 6. CDR1 is SGHAT and CDR2 is FQDESV in the germline V gene (reference sequence). This CDR3 has 14 residues. CDR3: CASSYETGGFEAFF. CDR3 bases: TGTGCCAGCAGCTACGAGACAGGGGGCTTTGAAGCTTTCTTT.

The chain has TRBV7-3 and TRBJ2-5, with D tentatively TRBD1 or TRBD2 (5 bases each). This CDR3 region has 13 residues. Germline loops: CDR1 SGHTA, CDR2 FQGTGA. The ends were cut back, 5 bases at V and 2 bases at J, with 9 bases in the middle. CDR3 protein: CASSRDGQETQYF. In DNA form, the CDR3 reads TGTGCCAGCAGCCGGGACGGACAAGAGACCCAGTACTTC.

The chain couples TRBV7-8 to TRBJ2-1; TRBD2 matches 13 bases. This CDR3 has 16 residues. Germline V gene sequence: CDR1 SGHVS, CDR2 FQNEAQ. V was clipped by 5 bases and J by 8 bases; unmatched bases: 9. This CDR3 is CASSQGLAGVIDEQFF. The DNA for the CDR3 is TGTGCCAGCAGCCAAGGACTAGCGGGAGTCATCGATGAGCAGTTCTTC.

The genes are TRBV5-1 and TRBJ2-7, with D perhaps matching TRBD2 (5 bases). The CDR3 spans 18 residues. Per the germline V gene, CDR1 is SGHRS and CDR2 is YFSETQ. The germline V and J ends were trimmed by 2 bases and 2 bases, with 23 bases remaining between them. The DNA of the CDR3 is TGCGCCAGCAGCTTCCGAGAATCAACCGAGGGTCAAACCTACGAGCAGTACTTC. Translation: CASSFRESTEGQTYEQYF. Using reference TRBV5-1 and TRBJ2-7 for the parts outside the CDR3, the full variable domain is KAGVTQTPRYLIKTRGQQVTLSCSPISGHRSVSWYQQTPGQGLQFLFEYFSETQRNKGNFPGRFSGRQFSNSRSEMNVSTLELGDSALYLCASSFRESTEGQTYEQYFGPGTRLTVT.

The chain joins TRBV6-2 or TRBV6-3 to TRBJ1-2; 12 bases align to TRBD1. Germline CDR1 is MNHEY and CDR2 is SVGEGT. The ends lost 1 base at V and 6 bases at J; junction bases unmatched: 6. The CDR3 consists of 16 residues. CDR3 sequence: CASSYWGTGGIDGYTF. As DNA, the CDR3 is TGTGCCAGCAGTTACTGGGGGACAGGGGGCATCGATGGCTACACCTTC.

This chain connects TRBV14 to TRBJ2-6; D unclear. CDR1 and CDR2 from the germline V gene are SGHDN and FVKESK. V was trimmed by 6 bases and J by 0 bases, leaving 6 bases between them. CDR3 size: 14 residues. CDR3 amino acids: CASRRISGANVLTF. The CDR3 DNA is TGTGCCAGCAGGCGAATCTCTGGGGCCAACGTCCTGACTTTC. The full variable domain, completed using reference TRBV14 and TRBJ2-6, is EAGVTQFPSHSVIEKGQTVTLRCDPISGHDNLYWYRRVMGKEIKFLLHFVKESKQDESGMPNNRFLAERTGGTYSTLKVQPAELEDSGVYFCASRRISGANVLTFGAGSRLTVL.